This passage covers 9 T cell receptor beta chains from one sample sequenced in a study of immune evolution from preneoplasia to lung adenocarcinoma. TCRdb's table, derived via immunoSEQ multiplex PCR, lists solely in-frame clones and lacks some. The table records over 6,000 clones, approximately 83% of them present only once. The material sequenced was FFPE minimally invasive lung adenocarcinoma tissue. The receptors stem from a person aged 65 to 85 with lung adenocarcinoma.

V is TRBV18 and J is TRBJ2-3; D is uncertain. V lost 3 bases, J lost 5 bases, and 9 bases lay in between. Germline values: CDR1 KGHSH, CDR2 LQKENI. The CDR3 spans 13 residues. The CDR3 is CASSPAPRDTQYF. The CDR3 nucleotides are TGTGCCAGCTCACCCGCCCCCCGAGATACGCAGTATTTT.

The CDR3 region is CASSSGRGGNYGYTF. The CDR3 DNA is TGTGCCAGCAGCTCTGGACGGGGAGGCAACTATGGCTACACCTTC. This rearrangement joins TRBV7-9 to TRBJ1-2, with D uncertain. CDR3 length equals 15 residues. V gave up 4 bases and J gave up 2 bases, with 14 bases separating them. CDR1 is SEHNR, CDR2 FQNEAQ, per germline (reference sequence).

CDR3 loop: CASSQDGGYGTDTQYF. CDR3 in DNA: TGTGCCAGCAGCCAAGATGGGGGGTATGGCACAGATACGCAGTATTTT. The V and J genes are TRBV4-2 and TRBJ2-3, with a possible D match to TRBD2 (6 bases). Trimming left V 0 bases short and J 1 base short, with 11 bases between. The V gene's germline CDR1 is LGHNA and CDR2 YNFKEQ. This CDR3 spans 16 amino acids.

Here the CDR3 reads CASSEVAGDYGYTF. The CDR3, as DNA: TGTGCCAGCAGTGAAGTAGCAGGGGACTATGGCTACACCTTC. J is TRBJ1-2 and V is TRBV6-1; tentative D call: TRBD1 (6 bases). The V end lost 1 base, the J end lost 3 bases, and 9 bases lay between the germline ends. Germline V gene data show CDR1 as MNHNS and CDR2 as SASEGT. The CDR3 length is 14 residues.

This clone was observed once. The chain carries TRBV7-9 and TRBJ2-7; TRBD2 matches at 14 bases. Losses at the gene ends were 4 bases for V and 3 bases for J; bases not matched to a gene: 11. CDR3 length: 18 amino acids. Germline loops: CDR1 SEHNR, CDR2 FQNEAQ (reference sequence). CDR3 residues: CASSSAGTSGSLDYEQYF. CDR3 nucleotide sequence: TGTGCCAGCAGCTCGGCCGGGACTAGCGGGAGTCTGGACTACGAGCAGTACTTC.

This sequence joins TRBV29-1 and TRBJ1-1; 10 bases are shared with TRBD1. The J segment lost 7 bases and the V segment lost 7 bases, leaving 9 bases of the junction unmatched. The CDR3 covers 13 residues. Per the germline V gene, CDR1 is SQVTM and CDR2 is ANQGSEA. CDR3 region: CSADGTGAGEAFF. The CDR3 bases are TGCAGCGCCGACGGGACAGGGGCCGGTGAAGCTTTCTTT.

The table lists this clone with a few counts. The V gene is TRBV13, the J gene TRBJ2-7, with a possible D match to TRBD2 (5 bases). Per germline, CDR1 PRHDT and CDR2 FYEKMQ (reference sequence). This CDR3 is built from 15 residues. The germline V and J ends were trimmed by 1 base and 9 bases, with 19 bases remaining between them. The CDR3 sequence: CASSLVAIYRSGQYF. CDR3 bases: TGTGCCAGCAGCTTAGTAGCGATCTATAGGTCGGGGCAGTACTTC. Using reference TRBV13 and TRBJ2-7 for the parts outside the CDR3, the full variable domain is AAGVIQSPRHLIKEKRETATLKCYPIPRHDTVYWYQQGPGQDPQFLISFYEKMQSDKGSIPDRFSAQQFSDYHSELNMSSLELGDSALYFCASSLVAIYRSGQYFGPGTRLTVT.

This clone occurred once. The V gene is TRBV28, the J gene TRBJ1-5; D ambiguous. This CDR3 contains 16 residues. In germline, CDR1 is MDHEN, CDR2 SYDVKM. Deletions cut 5 bases from V and 7 bases from J, with 21 bases between. CDR3 sequence (DNA): TGTGCCAGCAGTCCCACCTGGGTTGGTAAGGGACAGCCCCAGCATTTT. Its protein product is CASSPTWVGKGQPQHF.

J is TRBJ2-5 and V is TRBV7-2; TRBD2 matches at 7 bases. Germline V gives CDR1 SGHTA, CDR2 FQGNSA. There are 15 residues in the CDR3. V lost 2 bases, J lost 0 bases, and 3 bases stayed unmatched. The CDR3 loop is CASSLQGGYQETQYF. CDR3 nucleotides: TGTGCCAGCAGCTTACAGGGAGGGTACCAAGAGACCCAGTACTTC. The variable domain in full, with the rest retrieved from reference TRBV7-2 and TRBJ2-5, is GAGVSQSPSNKVTEKGKDVELRCDPISGHTALYWYRQSLGQGLEFLIYFQGNSAPDKSGLPSDRFSAERTGGSVSTLTIQRTQQEDSAVYLCASSLQGGYQETQYFGPGTRLLVL.